This T cell receptor (beta chain) was observed in a study of blood T cell repertoires in COVID-19. Across the study: Spain, Italy and the United States supplied samples that represented acute and convalescent COVID-19.

Method: immunoSEQ multiplex PCR; TCRdb's copy keeps in-frame clones and lacks some. The data show around 260,000 clones, around nine tenths seen once. CDR1 is LGHDT, CDR2 YNNKEL, per germline (reference sequence). The ends lost 7 bases at V and 3 bases at J; junction bases unmatched: 3. The CDR3 runs 13 residues. This clone was recorded only once. The V call is TRBV3-1 (or the pseudogene TRBV3-2), the J call TRBJ2-7, with 10 bases that match TRBD2. Source material: peripheral blood. The sequence came from a woman aged 60-70 years with COVID-19, enrolled during active disease. The DNA for the CDR3 is TGTGCCAGCACTAGCGGGAGCGTCTACGAGCAGTACTTC. Translated, it gives CASTSGSVYEQYF.